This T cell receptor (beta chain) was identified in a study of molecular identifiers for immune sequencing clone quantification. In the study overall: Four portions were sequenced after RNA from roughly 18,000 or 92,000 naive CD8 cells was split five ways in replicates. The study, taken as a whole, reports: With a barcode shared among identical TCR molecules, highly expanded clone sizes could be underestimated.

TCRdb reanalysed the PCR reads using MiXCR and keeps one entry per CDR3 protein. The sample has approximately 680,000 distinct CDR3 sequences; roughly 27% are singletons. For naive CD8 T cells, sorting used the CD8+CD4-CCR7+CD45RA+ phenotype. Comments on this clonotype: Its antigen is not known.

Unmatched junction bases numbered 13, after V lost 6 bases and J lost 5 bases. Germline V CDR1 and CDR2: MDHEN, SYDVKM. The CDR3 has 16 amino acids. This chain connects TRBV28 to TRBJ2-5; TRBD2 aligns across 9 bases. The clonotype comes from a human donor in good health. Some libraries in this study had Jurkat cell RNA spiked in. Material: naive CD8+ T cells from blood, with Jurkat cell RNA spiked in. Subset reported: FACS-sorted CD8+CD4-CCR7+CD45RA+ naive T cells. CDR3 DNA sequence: TGTGCCAGCAGCCAAAGGGTTGCGGGAGGGTGGGAGACCCAGTACTTC. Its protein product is CASSQRVAGGWETQYF.